The 21 T cell receptor beta chains presented below share a single source sample, sequenced in a study of blood T cells in healthy people across ages. A J-beta primer mix and a sample-barcoded 5' primer were used in a second PCR of about 7 to 12 cycles. TCRdb processed the 5' RACE reads anew with MiXCR; each CDR3 protein has one entry. This sample has approximately 800,000 distinct CDR3 sequences, with around 36% found just once. Sequencing used blood. The receptors stem from a man between 18 and 35 years old in good health.

This clonotype was seen repeatedly, ten times or more. The rearrangement links TRBV20-1 to TRBJ1-2, with a possible D match to TRBD1 (6 bases). The CDR3 has 16 residues. The V end was cut by 0 bases, the J end by 4 bases, with 18 bases between. Germline CDR1 and CDR2: DFQATT and SNEGSKA (reference sequence). For the CDR3, the DNA is TGCAGTGCTAGAGATACGTCAGGGGCCTGGGGCTATGGCTACACCTTC. It yields the protein CSARDTSGAWGYGYTF.

With respect to this clonotype: A much larger clone sits a single nucleotide away, making a read error possible. The chain carries TRBV27 and TRBJ2-1, with D uncertain. The CDR3 contains 13 residues. CDR1 is MNHEY, CDR2 SMNVEV, per germline (reference sequence). CDR3 region: CTSSLSMGNEQFF. CDR3 bases: TGTACCAGCAGTTTATCGATGGGCAATGAGCAGTTCTTC.

The chain uses TRBV6-2 or TRBV6-3 and TRBJ2-3; D is undetermined. The V gene lost 4 bases and the J gene lost 0 bases, with 11 bases spanning the gap. CDR1 is MNHEY, CDR2 SVGEGT, per germline. The CDR3 length is 15 residues. CDR3 in amino acids: CASSSRTYSTDTQYF. The CDR3 DNA sequence: TGTGCCAGCAGTTCCCGCACATATAGCACAGATACGCAGTATTTT.

The gene calls are TRBV12-3 or TRBV12-4 and TRBJ1-4; D gene unclear. V lost 5 bases, J lost 5 bases, and 18 bases lay in between. The CDR3 totals 16 residues. The chain's CDR3 is CASSHSGSLGNEKLFF. In DNA form, the CDR3 reads TGTGCCAGCAGTCATTCCGGGAGCCTGGGAAATGAAAAACTGTTTTTT.

The chain links TRBV20-1 to TRBJ1-2; 8 nucleotides agree with TRBD1. Germline CDR1 DFQATT, CDR2 SNEGSKA (reference sequence). There are 12 residues in the CDR3. With 7 bases clipped from V and 6 bases from J, the junction kept 7 bases outside the gene matches. The CDR3 sequence: CSVAETGDGYTF. Here the CDR3 DNA reads TGCAGTGTTGCCGAGACAGGGGATGGCTACACCTTC.

V gene TRBV4-3 combines with J gene TRBJ2-4, with a possible D match to TRBD1 (7 bases). Near its end, the DNA agrees better with TRBJ2-7, so the J call may be wrong. The germline CDR1 and CDR2 sequences are LGHNA and YSLEER. CDR3 length equals 16 residues. The CDR3 nucleotides are TGCGCCAGCAGCCAAGATCTTGGAGGGGACAGTTACGAGCAGTACTTC. Translation gives CASSQDLGGDSYEQYF.

This clonotype was picked up a small number of times. The rearrangement joins TRBV7-9 to TRBJ2-3; D remains unclear. Germline V gene sequence: CDR1 SEHNR, CDR2 FQNEAQ (reference sequence). Between the trimmed V and J ends, which lost 3 bases and 5 bases, there was a span of 6 bases. This CDR3 region has 12 residues. DNA of the CDR3: TGTGCCAGCAGCTTTGGGCAAGATACGCAGTATTTT. It yields the protein CASSFGQDTQYF.

This chain connects TRBV10-3 to TRBJ2-7; 7 positions match TRBD2. After removal of 7 bases from V and 7 bases from J, the junction contained 10 bases not matched to a gene. Per germline, CDR1 ENHRY and CDR2 SYGVKD. The CDR3 is 13 residues long. Here the CDR3 DNA reads TGTGCCATCACCCAGACTAGCTTCGATGAGCAGTACTTC. Translation gives CAITQTSFDEQYF.

This clonotype has a handful of counts. The chain recombines TRBV7-2 with TRBJ2-1, with 7 positions matching TRBD2. V dropped 4 bases and J dropped 4; count of bases not matched to a gene: 13. There are 17 residues in the CDR3. Germline CDR1 and CDR2: SGHTA and FQGNSA. CDR3 DNA: TGTGCCAGCAGCTCGGCCCCCCTAGCGGTCCTTTACAATGAGCAGTTCTTC. Amino acids: CASSSAPLAVLYNEQFF.

With respect to this clonotype: Possible read error: a much larger clone is one base away. The V gene is TRBV7-6, the J gene TRBJ2-7, with TRBD1 identical over 8 bases. The DNA end lines up better with TRBJ2-5; the J call may be wrong. The CDR3 consists of 15 residues. Germline V gene lookup returns CDR1 SGHVS and CDR2 FNYEAQ. The CDR3 DNA follows: TGTGCCAGCAGCTTAATGGACAGGGTCGTAGGGACCCAGTACTTC. Translation gives CASSLMDRVVGTQYF.

The CDR3 spells CSAWGPDTDTQYF. CDR3 in DNA: TGCAGTGCTTGGGGACCAGACACAGATACGCAGTATTTT. V usage is TRBV20-1 and J usage is TRBJ2-3, with D possibly being TRBD1 or TRBD2 (5 bases each). There are 13 residues in the CDR3. V was cut by 5 bases and J by 2 bases, with 11 bases left in between. Germline loops: CDR1 DFQATT, CDR2 SNEGSKA (reference sequence).

This clonotype was recorded a few times. This sequence joins TRBV20-1 and TRBJ2-3; TRBD2 aligns across 8 bases. There are 14 residues in the CDR3. Per germline, CDR1 DFQATT and CDR2 SNEGSKA (reference sequence). The V and J ends lost 3 bases and 2 bases, in that order; junction bases with no gene match: 4. The CDR3 region is CSASSGNPTDTQYF. DNA of the CDR3: TGCAGTGCTAGTAGCGGGAATCCCACAGATACGCAGTATTTT.

This clonotype was picked up many times. The chain joins TRBV20-1 to TRBJ2-3, with 9 bases identical to TRBD2. The CDR3 length is 17 residues. Losses at the gene ends were 0 bases for V and 2 bases for J; bases not matched to a gene: 9. The germline V gene encodes CDR1 DFQATT and CDR2 SNEGSKA (reference sequence). The CDR3 nucleotides read TGCAGTGCTAGAGACTTCGGCGGGGGGGCCTACACAGATACGCAGTATTTT. It encodes CSARDFGGGAYTDTQYF.

The rearrangement links TRBV10-3 to TRBJ2-7; perhaps TRBD2 as D (6 bases). The germline V gene has CDR1 ENHRY and CDR2 SYGVKD. This CDR3 spans 14 amino acids. The ends were cut back, 6 bases at V and 0 bases at J, with 12 bases in the middle. As DNA, the CDR3 is TGTGCCATCAGGGAGGGCCCTATCTCCTACGAGCAGTACTTC. Protein product: CAIREGPISYEQYF.

The table lists this clonotype with a count of one. V gene TRBV4-2 combines with J gene TRBJ2-1; either TRBD1 or TRBD2 may supply D (5 bases each). The J call may be faulty, since TRBJ2-7 better matches the DNA end. Germline assignment: CDR1 LGHNA and CDR2 YNFKEQ. CDR3 length equals 15 residues. In nucleotides, the CDR3 is TGTGCCAGCAGCCAAGAGAGGGGCGCCGACAATGAGCAGTACTTC. Its protein is CASSQERGADNEQYF.

This clonotype was counted once. The V gene is TRBV19, the J gene TRBJ1-1; D unclear. Trimming stripped 2 bases from V and 4 bases from J, with 8 bases between. There are 13 residues in the CDR3. Germline lookup yields CDR1 LNHDA and CDR2 SQIVND (reference sequence). CDR3 in DNA: TGTGCCAGTAGTATAACGATTAGCACTGAAGCTTTCTTT. This codes for CASSITISTEAFF.

CDR3 DNA: TGTGCCAGCAGCGTCGGGAAAAACTACGAGCAGTACTTC. This gives the protein CASSVGKNYEQYF. The chain couples TRBV7-2 to TRBJ2-7, with D perhaps matching TRBD2 (5 bases). There are 13 residues in the CDR3. Germline V gene data show CDR1 as SGHTA and CDR2 as FQGNSA. Between the trimmed V and J ends, which lost 5 bases and 3 bases, there was a span of 11 bases.

The V and J genes are TRBV4-2 and TRBJ1-1; D is unresolved. The CDR3 extends over 13 amino acids. With 1 base removed from V and 5 bases from J, the gap between germline ends came to 8 bases. Germline V lookup: CDR1 LGHNA, CDR2 YNFKEQ. CDR3 coding DNA: TGTGCCAGCAGCCAAGTGGCAAGGACTGAAGCTTTCTTT. Amino acids: CASSQVARTEAFF.

This clonotype was detected only a few times. This sequence joins TRBV11-2 and TRBJ1-1; 8 nucleotides line up with TRBD1. The length of the CDR3 is 19 residues. Germline CDR1 reads SGHAT; CDR2 reads FQNNGV. After removal of 6 bases from V and 0 bases from J, the junction contained 18 bases not matched to a gene. The CDR3 nucleotides read TGTGCCAGCAGGGTTCCGTGGGGGCGGACAGGGCACATGAACACTGAAGCTTTCTTT. It translates to CASRVPWGRTGHMNTEAFF.

The genes are TRBV27 and TRBJ2-4, with a tentative D call TRBD2 (6 bases). The closer fit of TRBJ2-7 to the DNA end suggests the J call may be wrong. The CDR3 extends over 14 amino acids. Germline loops: CDR1 MNHEY, CDR2 SMNVEV (reference sequence). Here the CDR3 DNA reads TGTGCCAGCTATAGGGACTGCGATTTGTACGAGCAGTACTTC. Its protein product is CASYRDCDLYEQYF.

This clonotype was detected a few times. The J gene is TRBJ2-4, the V gene TRBV6-1, with a weak D call TRBD1 (6 bases). Germline V gene data show CDR1 as MNHNS and CDR2 as SASEGT. The CDR3 runs 14 residues. Trimming removed 6 bases at V and 3 bases at J, with 12 bases between. CDR3 loop: CASRIQGGKNIQYF. CDR3 nucleotides: TGTGCCAGCAGGATACAGGGTGGCAAAAACATTCAGTACTTC.